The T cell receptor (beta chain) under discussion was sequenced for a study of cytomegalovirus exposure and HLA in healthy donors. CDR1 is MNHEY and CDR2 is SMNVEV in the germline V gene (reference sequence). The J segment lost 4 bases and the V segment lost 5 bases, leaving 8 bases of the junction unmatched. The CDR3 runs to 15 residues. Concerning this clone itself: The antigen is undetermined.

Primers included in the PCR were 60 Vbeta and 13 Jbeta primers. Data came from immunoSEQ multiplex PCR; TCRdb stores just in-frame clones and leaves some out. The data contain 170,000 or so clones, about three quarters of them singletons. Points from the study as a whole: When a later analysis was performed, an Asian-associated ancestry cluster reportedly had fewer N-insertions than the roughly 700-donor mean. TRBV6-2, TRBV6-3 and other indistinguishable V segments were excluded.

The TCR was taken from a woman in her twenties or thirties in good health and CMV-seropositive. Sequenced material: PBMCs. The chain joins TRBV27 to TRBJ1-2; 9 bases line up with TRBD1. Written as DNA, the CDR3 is TGTGCCAGCAGTCACAAACAGGGGGCAGGCTATGGCTACACCTTC. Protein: CASSHKQGAGYGYTF.